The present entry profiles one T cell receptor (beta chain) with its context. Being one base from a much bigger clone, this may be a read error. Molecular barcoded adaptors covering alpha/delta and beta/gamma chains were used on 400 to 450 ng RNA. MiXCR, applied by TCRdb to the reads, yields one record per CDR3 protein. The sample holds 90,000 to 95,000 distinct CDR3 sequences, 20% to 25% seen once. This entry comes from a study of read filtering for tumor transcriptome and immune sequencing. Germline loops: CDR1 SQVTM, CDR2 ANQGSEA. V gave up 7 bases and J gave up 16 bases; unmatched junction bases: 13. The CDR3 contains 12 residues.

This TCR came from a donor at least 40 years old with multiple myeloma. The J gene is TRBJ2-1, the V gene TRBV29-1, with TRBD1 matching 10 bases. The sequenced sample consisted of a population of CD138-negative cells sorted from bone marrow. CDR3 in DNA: TGCAGCGATGATCCGGGACAGGGGAAGGGATTCTTC. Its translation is CSDDPGQGKGFF.